This TCR beta chain originates from a study of CD8+ T cells in alopecia areata (dated by TCRdb to the late 2010s). For the wider study: Treated patients were enrolled in an open-label pilot trial of oral tofacitinib, 5 to 10 mg twice daily, for moderate-to-severe alopecia areata. Tofacitinib was administered for 6 to 18 months, and 6 months of follow-up off drug were then conducted to assess delayed response and recurrence. The study used high-throughput TCRbeta sequencing to examine T cell clonal expansion in alopecia areata, in both the C3H/HeJ mouse model and human patients. Human TCRbeta sequencing covered scalp tissue and sorted CD4+ and CD8+ peripheral blood T cells from patchy and totalis/universalis alopecia areata patients and healthy controls. Biopsies were taken from tofacitinib-treated patients at baseline and at 4 and 24 weeks of treatment, and a later scalp biopsy was taken in several of the tofacitinib-treated patients. Clonality in the scalp was compared among normal scalp (n=4), patchy alopecia areata scalp (n=8), and alopecia totalis/universalis scalp (n=8). The RNA source kit depended on sample type: the PAXgene miRNA kit for fixed scalp, the miRNeasy kit for PBMCs, and the RNeasy kit for mouse skin. Amplification of TCRbeta CDR3 regions was done by immunoSEQ multiplex PCR using 35 Vbeta forward primers and 13 Jbeta reverse primers.

The library relied on the immunoSEQ multiplex PCR assay. For TCR sequencing, RNA was extracted from every sample and reverse transcribed into cDNA to serve as template. SuperScript III was used to make first-strand cDNA, primed with a 2:1 mix of oligo-dT and random hexamers. A synthetic immune receptor repertoire was used to gauge amplification bias, and whatever bias remained was removed computationally. Concerning the study's data processing: Raw reads were preprocessed for error removal, and CDR3 was defined according to IMGT conventions as running from the conserved cysteine to phenylalanine. Clonality was calculated as 1 minus Shannon entropy normalized by log2 of the number of productive unique TCRs. Scalp TCRbeta sequences were cross-referenced with sorted blood CD4 and CD8 repertoires so that the CD4 or CD8 identity of scalp clones could be inferred. Held by TCRdb, this immuneACCESS table contains in-frame sequences only and omits some clones. Under half of the omission traces to an unresolved V gene where checked; the cause of the rest is unknown. The DNA was the basis for D and trimming; V, J and clone size are from that table. This sample lists approximately 66,000 clones; approximately 60% were detected once. Around a sixth of the sample belongs to the ten largest clones.

The time point label, read with the paper, signifies: baseline before oral tofacitinib. From alopecia areata patients, peripheral blood was collected along with lesional scalp punch biopsies. PBMCs were isolated by density centrifugation and stained for CD3, CD4 and CD8, and CD4+ and CD8+ T cells were sorted on a FACSAria. In regard to this clone: What antigen it recognizes has not been identified. Base qualities are not recorded, but no much larger clone differs from it by a single base.

Inclusive of the bounding cysteine and phenylalanine, the CDR3 is 14 residues long. The entry retains the CDR3 DNA only, 42 bases that are in frame from base 1. V was cut back by 5 bases and J by 6 bases, leaving a gap of 13 bases between them. CDR1 and CDR2 were assigned from the germline V gene as SGHVS and FNYEAQ. General findings and caveats noted by the study authors: Shared TCR sequences between patients were less evident than in mice, which may be partly attributable to HLA diversity in the patient population. Unlike mouse skin, where gammadelta T cells dominate, normal human skin contains resident alphabeta T cells that get sequenced too, which complicates analysis of the scalp TCR repertoire. Compared with normal scalp, lesional scalp had higher clonality and more expanded CD8+ clones, particularly in alopecia totalis/universalis, a pattern that suggests antigenic drive.

Sequencing used CD8+ T cells sorted from blood, obtained at week 0. This chain joins TRBV7-6 to TRBJ2-2, with an unclear D gene assignment. This TCR was recovered from a human donor with alopecia areata. Here is the DNA: TGTGCCAGCAGCCAGAGTCCCCTGGCCGGGGAGCTGTTTTTT. It specifies CASSQSPLAGELFF.